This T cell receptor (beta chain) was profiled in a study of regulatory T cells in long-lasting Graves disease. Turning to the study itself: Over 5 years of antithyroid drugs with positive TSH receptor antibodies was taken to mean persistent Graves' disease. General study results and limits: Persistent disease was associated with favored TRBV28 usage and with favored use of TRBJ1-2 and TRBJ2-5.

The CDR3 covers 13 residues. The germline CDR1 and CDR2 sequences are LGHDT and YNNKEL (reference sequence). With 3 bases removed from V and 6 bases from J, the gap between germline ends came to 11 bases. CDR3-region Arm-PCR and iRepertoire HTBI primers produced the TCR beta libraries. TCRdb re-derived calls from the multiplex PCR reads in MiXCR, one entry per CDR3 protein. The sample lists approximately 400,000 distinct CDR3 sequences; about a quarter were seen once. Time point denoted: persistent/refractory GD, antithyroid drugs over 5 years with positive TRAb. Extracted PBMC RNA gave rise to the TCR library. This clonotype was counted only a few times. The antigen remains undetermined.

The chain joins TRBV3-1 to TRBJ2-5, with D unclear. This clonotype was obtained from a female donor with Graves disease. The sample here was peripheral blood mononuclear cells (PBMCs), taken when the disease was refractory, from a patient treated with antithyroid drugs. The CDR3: CASSHTLGKTQYF. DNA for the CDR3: TGTGCCAGCAGCCACACATTAGGGAAGACCCAGTACTTC.